Below are 24 T cell receptor beta chains sequenced from a single sample in a study of post-analysis software for immune sequencing data. Findings and caveats of the study: The five TRBV segments detected at higher frequency in patients than in controls included TRBV5-6, TRBV5-1 and TRBV20-1.

These receptors' antigens are unknown. Unique molecular identifiers were built into the TCR beta cDNA libraries. TCRdb reprocessed the PCR reads with MiXCR, giving one entry per CDR3 protein. The table lists roughly 730,000 distinct CDR3 sequences, roughly 30% of them singletons, with around 0.56% in the top ten. The sample consisted of blood. All receptors come from a girl aged 10 to 17 with multiple sclerosis.

The genes are TRBV11-2 and TRBJ2-7, with a possible D match to TRBD1 (5 bases). This CDR3 is built from 15 residues. The germline V gene has CDR1 SGHAT and CDR2 FQNNGV. V was clipped by 2 bases and J by 0 bases, with 11 bases between them. The CDR3, as DNA: TGTGCCAGCAGCTTACAGGGTGTAAGCTCCTACGAGCAGTACTTC. Its protein product is CASSLQGVSSYEQYF.

This clonotype came up many times. This chain joins TRBV20-1 and TRBJ2-7, with D perhaps matching TRBD1 (6 bases). This CDR3 spans 11 amino acids. CDR1 and CDR2 (germline): DFQATT, SNEGSKA (reference sequence). Trimming removed 7 bases at V and 7 bases at J, with 14 bases between. Here the CDR3 reads CSVRTVEEQYF. Written as DNA, the CDR3 is TGCAGTGTCCGGACAGTGGAGGAGCAGTACTTC.

The V call is TRBV7-2, the J call TRBJ1-6, with D maybe TRBD1 (5 bases). Germline CDR1 and CDR2: SGHTA and FQGNSA. There are 16 residues in the CDR3. Trimming shortened V by 1 base and J by 2 bases, and 9 bases separated the two germline ends. CDR3 residues: CASSLEGNAYNSPLHF. The CDR3 DNA sequence: TGTGCCAGCAGCTTAGAGGGGAATGCCTATAATTCACCCCTCCACTTT.

The J gene is TRBJ1-1, the V gene TRBV12-3 or TRBV12-4; TRBD1 agrees at 8 bases. V lost 7 bases and J lost 4; bases outside the gene matches: 5. CDR3 length equals 13 residues. The CDR3 is CASTRQGRTEAFF. CDR3 nucleotide sequence: TGTGCCAGCACCCGACAGGGGCGCACTGAAGCTTTCTTT.

The chain recombines TRBV20-1 with TRBJ2-3; TRBD2 might be the D (6 bases). The CDR3 covers 15 residues. Trimming removed 6 bases at V and 3 bases at J, with 19 bases between. CDR1 is DFQATT and CDR2 is SNEGSKA in the germline V gene (reference sequence). The CDR3 sequence is CSATRVAGRTDTQYF. The CDR3 nucleotides read TGCAGTGCGACGAGGGTGGCAGGGAGGACAGATACGCAGTATTTT.

This clonotype was seen a handful of times. V is TRBV6-1 and J is TRBJ2-7, with TRBD1 as a possible D gene (6 bases). Germline V lookup: CDR1 MNHNS, CDR2 SASEGT. The CDR3 contains 14 residues. Trimming removed 8 bases from V and 3 bases from J, with 17 bases in between. CDR3 region: CASGTGTQHYEQYF. DNA of the CDR3: TGTGCCAGCGGGACCGGGACACAACACTACGAGCAGTACTTC.

The chain joins TRBV5-1 to TRBJ1-4; D perhaps matches TRBD1 (6 bases). The CDR3 loop spans 16 amino acids. Germline CDR1 reads SGHRS; CDR2 reads YFSETQ. V was shortened by 0 bases and J by 5 bases, with 14 bases between the two germline ends. The CDR3 spells CASSLGTAMRNEKLFF. DNA for the CDR3: TGCGCCAGCAGCTTGGGGACAGCCATGCGGAATGAAAAACTGTTTTTT.

The sample holds a few counts of this clonotype. The V gene is TRBV10-1, the J gene TRBJ2-5, with 8 bases fitting TRBD1. Germline V lookup: CDR1 WNHNN, CDR2 SYGVQD (reference sequence). Trimming took 4 bases from V and 5 from J; bases not matched to a gene: 9. This CDR3 has 15 residues. Written as DNA, the CDR3 is TGCGCCAGCAGTGGTGGCAGGGGGCTCGCGGAGACCCAGTACTTC. This sequence encodes CASSGGRGLAETQYF.

The sample holds a few counts of this clonotype. The chain couples TRBV24-1 to TRBJ2-1; the match to TRBD2 covers 7 bases. Trimming cost V 5 bases and J 9 bases; bases outside gene matches: 12. The CDR3 has 15 amino acids. Germline-derived CDR1 and CDR2 are KGHDR and SFDVKD. This chain's CDR3 is CATSARANGGSEQFF. The CDR3 DNA reads as TGTGCCACCAGTGCGCGGGCTAACGGGGGGAGTGAGCAGTTCTTC.

The chain recombines TRBV12-3 or TRBV12-4 with TRBJ2-5; D perhaps matches TRBD2 (6 bases). V lost 5 bases, J lost 10 bases, and 14 bases lay in between. CDR3 size: 12 residues. The CDR3 region has the DNA TGTGCCAGCAGTCCCGGGACTGGGGGCCAGTACTTC. Translated: CASSPGTGGQYF.

This clonotype was picked up a small number of times. The chain carries TRBV25-1 and TRBJ2-7; TRBD1 or TRBD2 may be the D gene (5 bases each). V dropped 4 bases and J dropped 2 bases, with 12 bases sitting between them. Germline CDR1 reads MGHDK; CDR2 reads SYGVNS. The CDR3 consists of 14 residues. The DNA for the CDR3 is TGTGCCAGCAGTGGTCTTCTGGGGGCCTACGAGCAGTACTTC. Protein sequence: CASSGLLGAYEQYF.

CDR3 residues: CATSDSKNIQYF. The CDR3 DNA is TGTGCCACCAGTGATTCAAAAAACATTCAGTACTTC. The chain joins TRBV24-1 to TRBJ2-4; no clear D gene. This CDR3 has 12 amino acids. Germline CDR1 is KGHDR and CDR2 is SFDVKD. Trimming shortened V by 2 bases and J by 4 bases, and 2 bases separated the two germline ends.

The V call is TRBV7-9, the J call TRBJ1-1; possible D gene TRBD1, 6 bases. Germline V lookup: CDR1 SEHNR, CDR2 FQNEAQ (reference sequence). Trimming left V 6 bases short and J 1 base short, with 9 bases between. CDR3 length equals 13 residues. CDR3 DNA: TGTGCCAGCAGGACGACAGGGAACACTGAAGCTTTCTTT. The encoded protein is CASRTTGNTEAFF.

This clonotype was seen many times. The V call is TRBV7-2, the J call TRBJ1-2; D remains unclear. Trimming pared 0 bases from V and 0 bases from J, leaving 8 bases between. The CDR3 spans 15 residues. CDR1 and CDR2 from the germline V gene are SGHTA and FQGNSA. DNA of the CDR3: TGTGCCAGCAGCTTAGCGGGCGGAACTAACTATGGCTACACCTTC. It is translated as CASSLAGGTNYGYTF. The full variable domain, in which reference TRBV7-2 and TRBJ1-2 provide the parts outside the CDR3, is GAGVSQSPSNKVTEKGKDVELRCDPISGHTALYWYRQSLGQGLEFLIYFQGNSAPDKSGLPSDRFSAERTGGSVSTLTIQRTQQEDSAVYLCASSLAGGTNYGYTFGSGTRLTVV.

This clonotype was found a few times. The genes are TRBV16 and TRBJ2-1; no definite D call. The CDR3 runs to 16 residues. Looked up from germline, CDR1 is KGHSY and CDR2 is FQNENV. V gave up 3 bases and J gave up 2 bases, with 14 bases separating them. CDR3: CASSQTGSLPYNEQFF. CDR3 nucleotides: TGTGCCAGCAGCCAGACCGGTAGCCTGCCCTACAATGAGCAGTTCTTC.

Regarding this clonotype: A much larger clone differs from this one at a single base, so this may be a read error. The J gene is TRBJ2-1, the V gene TRBV7-7, with D maybe TRBD1 (6 bases). The CDR3 contains 14 residues. The germline CDR1 and CDR2 sequences are SSHAT and FNYEAQ (reference sequence). The CDR3 bases are TGTGCTAGCAGCTTAGAATTCCGGGACACTGAGCAGGTCTTC. Its protein product is CASSLEFRDTEQVF. Variable domain in full (rest from reference TRBV7-7 and TRBJ2-1): GAGVSQSPRYKVTKRGQDVTLRCDPISSHATLYWYQQALGQGPEFLTYFNYEAQPDKSGLPSDRFSAERPEGSISTLTIQRTEQRDSAMYRCASSLEFRDTEQVFGPGTRLTVL.

The chain joins TRBV4-3 to TRBJ1-4, with TRBD1 matching over 8 bases. This CDR3 region has 14 residues. V shed 4 bases, J shed 8 bases, and the junction held 6 bases outside the gene matches. Germline V gene data show CDR1 as LGHNA and CDR2 as YSLEER. CDR3 sequence reads: CASSPNWTGEKLFF. The DNA for the CDR3 is TGCGCCAGCAGCCCAAATTGGACAGGGGAAAAACTGTTTTTT.

The rearrangement links TRBV10-3 to TRBJ1-5; 8 bases line up with TRBD1. CDR1 is ENHRY, CDR2 SYGVKD, per germline. V gave up 5 bases and J gave up 7 bases; unmatched junction bases: 7. This CDR3 comprises 14 residues. DNA for the CDR3: TGTGCCATCAGTATGGGACAGGAAGGCCAGCCCCAGCATTTT. Protein sequence: CAISMGQEGQPQHF.

Concerning this clonotype itself: Compared with germline, one end of the junction differs, possibly owing to a read error. The chain is built from TRBV29-1 and TRBJ2-7; a possible D gene is TRBD1 (5 bases). This CDR3 is built from 12 residues. The V gene's germline CDR1 is SQVTM and CDR2 ANQGSEA. Here the CDR3 reads CGVGDQGSEQYF. For the CDR3, the DNA is TGCGGCGTAGGGGATCAGGGCTCCGAGCAGTACTTC.

The V gene is TRBV6-1, the J gene TRBJ2-7; TRBD1 is a possible D gene (5 bases). CDR1 is MNHNS and CDR2 is SASEGT in the germline V gene. This CDR3 comprises 12 residues. V lost 8 bases, J lost 9 bases, and 17 bases lay in between. CDR3 loop: CASGAPRGPQYF. Written as DNA, the CDR3 is TGTGCCAGCGGGGCCCCTCGCGGACCGCAGTACTTC.

This clonotype was seen only a few times. The chain joins TRBV3-1 to TRBJ1-6, with D maybe TRBD1 (5 bases). Germline CDR1 is LGHDT and CDR2 is YNNKEL (reference sequence). Trimming shortened V by 1 base and J by 9 bases, and 13 bases separated the two germline ends. CDR3 size: 15 residues. The CDR3 loop is CASSQVRGEGSPLHF. CDR3 nucleotide sequence: TGTGCCAGCAGCCAAGTGCGGGGCGAGGGTTCACCCCTCCACTTT.

This clonotype was seen a handful of times. V is TRBV24-1 and J is TRBJ1-2, with D maybe TRBD1 (5 bases). The germline V gene encodes CDR1 KGHDR and CDR2 SFDVKD. V was pared by 7 bases and J by 4 bases, with 12 bases between. The CDR3 sequence is 13 residues long. The CDR3: CATSEGRLYGYTF. Here the CDR3 DNA reads TGTGCCACCAGCGAGGGGCGACTCTATGGCTACACCTTC.

The J gene is TRBJ2-1, the V gene TRBV13, with 8 positions matching TRBD2. The CDR3 extends over 16 amino acids. The ends lost 5 bases at V and 7 bases at J; junction bases unmatched: 13. Germline loops: CDR1 PRHDT, CDR2 FYEKMQ (reference sequence). The CDR3 loop reads CASSPGAGALGNEQFF. CDR3 bases: TGTGCCAGCAGCCCTGGAGCGGGAGCCCTGGGGAATGAGCAGTTCTTC.

V is TRBV10-3 and J is TRBJ2-1; 10 bases are a match to TRBD1. The length of the CDR3 is 14 residues. V lost 6 bases to trimming and J lost 13 bases; unmatched junction nucleotides: 12. CDR1 is ENHRY and CDR2 is SYGVKD in the germline V gene. The CDR3 spells CAISPGQGPETQFF. The CDR3 bases are TGTGCCATCAGCCCGGGACAGGGGCCAGAGACCCAGTTCTTC.